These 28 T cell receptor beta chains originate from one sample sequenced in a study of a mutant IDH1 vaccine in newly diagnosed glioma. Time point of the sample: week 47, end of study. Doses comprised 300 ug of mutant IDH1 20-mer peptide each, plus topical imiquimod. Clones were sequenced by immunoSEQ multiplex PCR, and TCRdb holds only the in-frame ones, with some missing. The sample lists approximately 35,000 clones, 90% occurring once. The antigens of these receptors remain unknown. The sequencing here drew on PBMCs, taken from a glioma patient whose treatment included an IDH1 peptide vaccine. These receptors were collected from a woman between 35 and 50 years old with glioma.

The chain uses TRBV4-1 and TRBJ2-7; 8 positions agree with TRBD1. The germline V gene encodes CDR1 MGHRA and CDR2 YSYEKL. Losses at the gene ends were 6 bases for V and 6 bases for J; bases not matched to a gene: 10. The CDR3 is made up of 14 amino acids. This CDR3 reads CASSQGGRGPEQYF. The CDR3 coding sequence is TGCGCCAGCAGTCAGGGAGGCAGGGGGCCCGAGCAGTACTTC.

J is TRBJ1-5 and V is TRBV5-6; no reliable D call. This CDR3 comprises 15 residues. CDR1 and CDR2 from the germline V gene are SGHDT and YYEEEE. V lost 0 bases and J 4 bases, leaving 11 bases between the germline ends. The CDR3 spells CASSLGAASNQPQHF. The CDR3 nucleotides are TGTGCCAGCAGCTTGGGGGCAGCATCTAATCAGCCCCAGCATTTT. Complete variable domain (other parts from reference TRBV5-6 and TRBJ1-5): DAGVTQSPTHLIKTRGQQVTLRCSPKSGHDTVSWYQQALGQGPQFIFQYYEEEERQRGNFPDRFSGHQFPNYSSELNVNALLLGDSALYLCASSLGAASNQPQHFGDGTRLSIL.

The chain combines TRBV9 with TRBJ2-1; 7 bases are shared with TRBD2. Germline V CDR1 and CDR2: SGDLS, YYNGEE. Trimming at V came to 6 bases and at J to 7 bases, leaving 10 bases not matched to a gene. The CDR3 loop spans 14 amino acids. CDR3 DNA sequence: TGTGCCAGCAACCACGGGGGGTATGGAAATGAGCAGTTCTTC. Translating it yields CASNHGGYGNEQFF.

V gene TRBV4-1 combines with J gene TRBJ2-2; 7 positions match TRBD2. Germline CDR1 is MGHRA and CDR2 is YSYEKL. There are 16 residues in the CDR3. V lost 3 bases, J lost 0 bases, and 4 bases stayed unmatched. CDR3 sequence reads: CASSHPGRANTGELFF. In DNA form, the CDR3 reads TGCGCCAGCAGCCACCCGGGGAGGGCGAACACCGGGGAGCTGTTTTTT.

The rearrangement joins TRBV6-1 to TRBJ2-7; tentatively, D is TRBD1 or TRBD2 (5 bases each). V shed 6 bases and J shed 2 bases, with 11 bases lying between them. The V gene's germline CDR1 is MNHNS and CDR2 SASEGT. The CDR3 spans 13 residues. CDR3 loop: CASRGTETYEQYF. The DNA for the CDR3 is TGTGCCAGCAGAGGGACCGAGACCTACGAGCAGTACTTC.

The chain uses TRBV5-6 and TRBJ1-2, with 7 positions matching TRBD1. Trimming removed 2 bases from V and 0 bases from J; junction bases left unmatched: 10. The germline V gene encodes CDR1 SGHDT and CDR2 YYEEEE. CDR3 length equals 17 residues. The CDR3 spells CASSFKTGTRANYGYTF. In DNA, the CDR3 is TGTGCCAGCAGCTTTAAGACAGGGACCCGAGCTAACTATGGCTACACCTTC.

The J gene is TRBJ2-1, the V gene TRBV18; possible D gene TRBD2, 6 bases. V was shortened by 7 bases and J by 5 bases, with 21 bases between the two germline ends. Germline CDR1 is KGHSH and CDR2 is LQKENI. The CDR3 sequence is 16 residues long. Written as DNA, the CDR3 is TGTGCCAGCTGCGTGGGGGGTATCCGTAAACACAATGAGCAGTTCTTC. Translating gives CASCVGGIRKHNEQFF.

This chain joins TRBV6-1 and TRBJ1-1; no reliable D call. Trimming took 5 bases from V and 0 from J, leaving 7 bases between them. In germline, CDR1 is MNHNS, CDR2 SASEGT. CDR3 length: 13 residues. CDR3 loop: CASSLVLNTEAFF. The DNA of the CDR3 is TGTGCCAGCAGTCTGGTATTGAACACTGAAGCTTTCTTT.

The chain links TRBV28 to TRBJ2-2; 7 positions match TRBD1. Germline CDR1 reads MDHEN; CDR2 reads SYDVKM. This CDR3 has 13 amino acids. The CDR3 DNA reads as TGTGCGGCTCTGGACAGGCGCGCCGGGGAGCTGTTTTTT. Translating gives CAALDRRAGELFF.

CDR3 loop: CASSPRRDKNIQYF. The CDR3 DNA sequence: TGTGCCAGTAGTCCCCGGAGGGACAAAAACATTCAGTACTTC. The V gene is TRBV19, the J gene TRBJ2-4; D might be TRBD2 (6 bases). The germline gives CDR1 LNHDA, CDR2 SQIVND (reference sequence). The CDR3 loop spans 14 amino acids. Trimming took 5 bases from V and 3 from J, leaving 11 bases between them.

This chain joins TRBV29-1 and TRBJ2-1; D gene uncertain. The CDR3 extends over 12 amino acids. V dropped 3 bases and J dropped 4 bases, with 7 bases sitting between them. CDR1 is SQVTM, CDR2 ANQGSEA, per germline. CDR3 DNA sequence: TGCAGCGTTGAGGAGAGATACAATGAGCAGTTCTTC. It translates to CSVEERYNEQFF.

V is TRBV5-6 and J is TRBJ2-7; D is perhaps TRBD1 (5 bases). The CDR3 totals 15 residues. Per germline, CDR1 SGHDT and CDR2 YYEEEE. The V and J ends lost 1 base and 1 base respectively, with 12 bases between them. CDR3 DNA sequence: TGTGCCAGCAGCTTGTTCGGACATGTTTCCTACGAGCAGTACTTC. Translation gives CASSLFGHVSYEQYF.

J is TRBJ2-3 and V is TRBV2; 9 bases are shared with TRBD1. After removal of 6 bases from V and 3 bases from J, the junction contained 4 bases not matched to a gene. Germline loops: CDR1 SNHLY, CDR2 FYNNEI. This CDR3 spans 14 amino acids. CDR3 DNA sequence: TGTGCCAGCAGCTCCGGGACAGGGACAGATACGCAGTATTTT. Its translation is CASSSGTGTDTQYF. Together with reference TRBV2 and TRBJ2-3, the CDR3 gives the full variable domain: EPEVTQTPSHQVTQMGQEVILRCVPISNHLYFYWYRQILGQKVEFLVSFYNNEISEKSEIFDDQFSVERPDGSNFTLKIRSTKLEDSAMYFCASSSGTGTDTQYFGPGTRLTVL.

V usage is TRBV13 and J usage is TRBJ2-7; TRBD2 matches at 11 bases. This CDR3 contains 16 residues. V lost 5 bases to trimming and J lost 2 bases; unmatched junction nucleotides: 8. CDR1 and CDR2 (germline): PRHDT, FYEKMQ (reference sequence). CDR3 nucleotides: TGTGCCAGCAGCCCTACTGGGACTAGCGGTGCCTACGAGCAGTACTTC. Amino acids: CASSPTGTSGAYEQYF.

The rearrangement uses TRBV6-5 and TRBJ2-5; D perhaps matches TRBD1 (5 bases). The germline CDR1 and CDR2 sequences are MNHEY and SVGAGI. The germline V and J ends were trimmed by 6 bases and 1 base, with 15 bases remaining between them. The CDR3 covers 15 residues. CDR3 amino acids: CASRRQGLAQETQYF. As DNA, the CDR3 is TGTGCCAGCAGGCGCCAGGGTTTAGCCCAAGAGACCCAGTACTTC.

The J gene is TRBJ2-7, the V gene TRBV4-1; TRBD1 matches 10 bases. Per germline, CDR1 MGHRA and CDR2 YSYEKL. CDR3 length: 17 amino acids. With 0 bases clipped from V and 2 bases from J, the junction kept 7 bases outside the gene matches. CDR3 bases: TGCGCCAGCAGCCAAGATCTGGGACAGGGGCTAACCTACGAGCAGTACTTC. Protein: CASSQDLGQGLTYEQYF.

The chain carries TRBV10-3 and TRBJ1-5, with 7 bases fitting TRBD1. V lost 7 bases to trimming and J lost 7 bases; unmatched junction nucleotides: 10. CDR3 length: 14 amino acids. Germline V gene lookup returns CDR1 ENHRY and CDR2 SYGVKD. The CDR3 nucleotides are TGTGCCATCAAGGGACAGATCCCAGGACAGCCCCAGCATTTT. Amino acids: CAIKGQIPGQPQHF.

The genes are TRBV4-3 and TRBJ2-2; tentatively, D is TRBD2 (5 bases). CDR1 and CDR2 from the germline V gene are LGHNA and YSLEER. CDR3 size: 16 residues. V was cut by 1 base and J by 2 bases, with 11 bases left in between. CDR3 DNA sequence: TGCGCCAGCAGCCAAGGAGCGGTTTCTAACACCGGGGAGCTGTTTTTT. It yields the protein CASSQGAVSNTGELFF.

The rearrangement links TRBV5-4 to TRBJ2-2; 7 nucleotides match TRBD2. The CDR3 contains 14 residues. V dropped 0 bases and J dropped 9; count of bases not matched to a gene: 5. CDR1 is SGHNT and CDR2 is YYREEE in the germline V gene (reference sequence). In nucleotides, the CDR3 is TGTGCCAGCAGCTTGGAAGGCGGGAGAAGGGAGCTGTTTTTT. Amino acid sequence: CASSLEGGRRELFF.

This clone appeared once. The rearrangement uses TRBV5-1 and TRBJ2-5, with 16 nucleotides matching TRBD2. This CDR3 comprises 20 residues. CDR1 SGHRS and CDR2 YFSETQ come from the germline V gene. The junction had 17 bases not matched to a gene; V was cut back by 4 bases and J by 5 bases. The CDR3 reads CASSIGTSGGANPSGETQYF. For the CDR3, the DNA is TGCGCCAGCAGCATAGGGACTAGCGGGGGGGCTAATCCTTCGGGGGAGACCCAGTACTTC.

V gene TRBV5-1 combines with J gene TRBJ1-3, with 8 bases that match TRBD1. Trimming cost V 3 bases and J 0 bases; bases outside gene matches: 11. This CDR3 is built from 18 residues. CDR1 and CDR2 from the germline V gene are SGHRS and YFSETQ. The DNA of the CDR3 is TGCGCCAGCAGCTCTGCCCCGACAGGGGCGACCTCTGGAAACACCATATATTTT. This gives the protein CASSSAPTGATSGNTIYF. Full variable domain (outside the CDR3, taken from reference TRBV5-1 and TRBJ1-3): KAGVTQTPRYLIKTRGQQVTLSCSPISGHRSVSWYQQTPGQGLQFLFEYFSETQRNKGNFPGRFSGRQFSNSRSEMNVSTLELGDSALYLCASSSAPTGATSGNTIYFGEGSWLTVV.

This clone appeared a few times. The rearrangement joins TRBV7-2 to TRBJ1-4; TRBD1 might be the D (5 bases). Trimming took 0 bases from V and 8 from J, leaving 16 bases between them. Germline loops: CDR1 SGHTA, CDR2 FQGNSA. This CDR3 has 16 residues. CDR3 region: CASSLAAWGTQEKLFF. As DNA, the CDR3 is TGTGCCAGCAGCTTAGCGGCTTGGGGGACGCAGGAAAAACTGTTTTTT.

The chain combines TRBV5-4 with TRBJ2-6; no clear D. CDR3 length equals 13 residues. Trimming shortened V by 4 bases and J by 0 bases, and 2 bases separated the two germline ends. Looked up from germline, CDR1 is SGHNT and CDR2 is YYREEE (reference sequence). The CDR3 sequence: CASSDSGANVLTF. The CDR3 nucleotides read TGTGCCAGCAGCGACTCTGGGGCCAACGTCCTGACTTTC. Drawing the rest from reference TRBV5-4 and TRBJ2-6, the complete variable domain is ETGVTQSPTHLIKTRGQQVTLRCSSQSGHNTVSWYQQALGQGPQFIFQYYREEENGRGNFPPRFSGLQFPNYSSELNVNALELDDSALYLCASSDSGANVLTFGAGSRLTVL.

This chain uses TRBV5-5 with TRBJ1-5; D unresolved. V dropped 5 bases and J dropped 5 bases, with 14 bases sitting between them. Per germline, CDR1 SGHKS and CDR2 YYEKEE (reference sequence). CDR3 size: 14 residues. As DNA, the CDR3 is TGTGCCAGCAGTACCGGTCCACGGGATCAGCCCCAGCATTTT. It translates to CASSTGPRDQPQHF.

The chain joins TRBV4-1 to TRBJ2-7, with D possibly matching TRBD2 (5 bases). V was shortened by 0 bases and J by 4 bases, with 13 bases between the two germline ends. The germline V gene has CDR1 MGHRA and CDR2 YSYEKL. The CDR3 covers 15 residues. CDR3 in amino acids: CASSQEHQGGYEQYF. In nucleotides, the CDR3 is TGCGCCAGCAGCCAAGAGCACCAAGGAGGTTACGAGCAGTACTTC.

The CDR3 DNA follows: TGTGCCTGGAGTGGGAGGGGTGAGCAGTTCTTC. Its protein product is CAWSGRGEQFF. The chain carries TRBV30 and TRBJ2-1; possibly TRBD2 for D (6 bases). Germline CDR1 reads GTSNPN; CDR2 reads SVGIG (reference sequence). This CDR3 has 11 amino acids. V lost 1 base and J 9 bases, leaving 7 bases between the germline ends.

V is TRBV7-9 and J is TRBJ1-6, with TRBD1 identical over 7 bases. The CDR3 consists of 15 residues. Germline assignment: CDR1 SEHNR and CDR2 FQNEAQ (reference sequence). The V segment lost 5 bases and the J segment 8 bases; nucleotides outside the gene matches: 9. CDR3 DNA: TGTGCCAGCAGCACACAGGGGAACCGACATTCACCCCTCCACTTT. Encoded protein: CASSTQGNRHSPLHF.

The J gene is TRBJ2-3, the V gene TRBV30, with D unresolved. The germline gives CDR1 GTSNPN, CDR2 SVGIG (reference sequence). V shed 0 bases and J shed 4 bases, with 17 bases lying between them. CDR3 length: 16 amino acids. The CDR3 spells CAWSVLVGFVPDTQYF. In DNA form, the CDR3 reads TGTGCCTGGAGTGTACTGGTGGGATTTGTCCCAGATACGCAGTATTTT. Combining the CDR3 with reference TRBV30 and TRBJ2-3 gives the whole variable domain SQTIHQWPATLVQPVGSPLSLECTVEGTSNPNLYWYRQAAGRGLQLLFYSVGIGQISSEVPQNLSASRPQDRQFILSSKKLLLSDSGFYLCAWSVLVGFVPDTQYFGPGTRLTVL.